The 14 T cell receptor beta chains in this list originate from one sample, sequenced in a study of blood T cell repertoires in COVID-19. Some clones are missing from TCRdb's copy, which holds only in-frame ones; the method was immunoSEQ multiplex PCR. The table shows approximately 27,000 clones, with just over 85% occurring only once. Sequenced material: peripheral blood. Receptors originate from an older man with acute or convalescent COVID-19.

The genes are TRBV21-1 and TRBJ2-3; no check of the table's D call, TRBD1, against the DNA was made. TRBV21-1 is classified as a pseudogene. The length of the CDR3 is 18 residues. The CDR3 sequence: CASSKGELSNVSTDAQYF. CDR3 bases: TGTGCCAGCAGCAAAGGAGAACTTTCGAACGTAAGCACAGATGCGCAGTATTTT.

The J gene is TRBJ1-5, the V gene TRBV6-5; D call uncertain. CDR1 is MNHEY and CDR2 is SVGAGI in the germline V gene. Trimming stripped 0 bases from V and 0 bases from J, with 6 bases between. The CDR3 loop spans 15 amino acids. In DNA, the CDR3 is TGTGCCAGCAGTTACTCGCAGTATAGCAATCAGCCCCAGCATTTT. It translates to CASSYSQYSNQPQHF.

In this sample, this clone turned up a few times. This sequence joins TRBV6-2 or TRBV6-3 and TRBJ2-3; 8 nucleotides match TRBD2. CDR1 is MNHEY, CDR2 SVGEGT, per germline. The CDR3 is 17 amino acids. V was clipped by 4 bases and J by 5 bases; unmatched bases: 14. The chain's CDR3 is CASSSGVLTGGEDTQYF. The CDR3 region has the DNA TGTGCCAGCAGTTCCGGGGTGTTGACGGGAGGGGAAGATACGCAGTATTTT.

The chain recombines TRBV4-2 with TRBJ2-7, with TRBD2 matching over 8 bases. Germline lookup yields CDR1 LGHNA and CDR2 YNFKEQ. Trimming took 0 bases from V and 8 from J; bases not matched to a gene: 6. This CDR3 is 14 amino acids long. The CDR3 region is CASSQDERETKQYF. DNA for the CDR3: TGTGCCAGCAGCCAAGACGAGCGGGAGACCAAGCAGTACTTC.

Comments on this clone: Compared with germline, one end of the junction differs, possibly owing to a read error. This chain joins TRBV6-2 or TRBV6-3 and TRBJ2-5, with 8 bases identical to TRBD2. The CDR3 spans 13 residues. The germline gives CDR1 MNHEY, CDR2 SVGEGT. CDR3 DNA sequence: TGTGCCAGCGGTTATAGCGGGACAGAGACCCAGTACTTC. It specifies CASGYSGTETQYF.

This chain connects TRBV19 to TRBJ1-1; weak D call: TRBD1 (5 bases). CDR1 and CDR2 from the germline V gene are LNHDA and SQIVND (reference sequence). V was pared by 2 bases and J by 4 bases, with 11 bases between. CDR3 length equals 14 residues. The CDR3 DNA reads as TGTGCCAGTAGTATAAGTAGGGGAGGCACTGAAGCTTTCTTT. Encoded protein: CASSISRGGTEAFF.

The chain is built from TRBV7-3 and TRBJ2-1, with a tentative D call TRBD2 (5 bases). The ends were cut back, 4 bases at V and 7 bases at J, with 11 bases in the middle. This CDR3 contains 13 residues. Per germline, CDR1 SGHTA and CDR2 FQGTGA. CDR3 coding DNA: TGTGCCAGCAGCTGGACTGTCTCAAATGAGCAGTTCTTC. Its translation: CASSWTVSNEQFF.

The rearrangement joins TRBV27 to TRBJ2-7; D gene ambiguous. V was pared by 7 bases and J by 3 bases, with 13 bases between. Germline V gene lookup returns CDR1 MNHEY and CDR2 SMNVEV (reference sequence). The CDR3 is 13 amino acids. CDR3 sequence: CASKSGIYYEQYF. For the CDR3, the DNA is TGTGCCAGCAAATCAGGAATTTACTACGAGCAGTACTTC.

This chain links TRBV2 with TRBJ1-2; D possibly corresponds to TRBD1 (5 bases). Germline V gene data show CDR1 as SNHLY and CDR2 as FYNNEI. The CDR3 totals 13 residues. Trimming took off 8 bases at V and 7 bases at J, with 17 bases between the two ends. CDR3 sequence: CASGAIRRSGYTF. The CDR3 DNA is TGTGCCAGCGGGGCTATAAGGCGTAGTGGCTACACCTTC.

This clone was observed a handful of times. The junction shows a germline mismatch at one end, possibly a read error. This rearrangement joins TRBV18 to TRBJ1-3; 7 bases are a match to TRBD1. Germline CDR1 and CDR2: KGHSH and LQKENI. The CDR3 loop spans 16 amino acids. CDR3 nucleotides: TGTGCCAGCTCCCCACTGAGGGGGCCCTCTGGAAACACCATATATTTT. Amino acid sequence: CASSPLRGPSGNTIYF.

The chain is built from TRBV11-3 and TRBJ2-1, with 7 bases aligning to TRBD2. The CDR3 length is 15 residues. J was trimmed by 8 bases and V by 3 bases; bases with no gene match: 10. CDR1 and CDR2 from the germline V gene are SGHNT and YENEEA. Written as DNA, the CDR3 is TGTGCCAGCAGCTTGGACGGGAGGTTGGGCTATGAGCAGTTCTTC. Its translation is CASSLDGRLGYEQFF.

The V call is TRBV4-3, the J call TRBJ1-2; D is unclear. V gave up 4 bases and J gave up 2 bases, with 14 bases separating them. CDR3 size: 15 residues. Per germline, CDR1 LGHNA and CDR2 YSLEER. This chain's CDR3 is CASSPGLVQNYGYTF. For the CDR3, the DNA is TGCGCCAGCAGCCCTGGTTTGGTGCAGAACTATGGCTACACCTTC.

The genes are TRBV10-3 and TRBJ1-1; D unresolved. With 11 bases removed from V and 3 bases from J, the gap between germline ends came to 13 bases. The germline V gene has CDR1 ENHRY and CDR2 SYGVKD. The CDR3 has 12 residues. The CDR3 nucleotides are TGTGCCGCTGGGCACAGAGACACTGAAGCTTTCTTT. Residues: CAAGHRDTEAFF.

The genes are TRBV11-2 and TRBJ2-5; a possible D gene is TRBD1 (5 bases). The CDR3 consists of 16 residues. Germline values: CDR1 SGHAT, CDR2 FQNNGV. V lost 1 base and J 4 bases, leaving 16 bases between the germline ends. The CDR3: CASSLVRTPLGETQYF. Written as DNA, the CDR3 is TGTGCCAGCAGCTTAGTCCGGACACCCCTAGGAGAGACCCAGTACTTC.